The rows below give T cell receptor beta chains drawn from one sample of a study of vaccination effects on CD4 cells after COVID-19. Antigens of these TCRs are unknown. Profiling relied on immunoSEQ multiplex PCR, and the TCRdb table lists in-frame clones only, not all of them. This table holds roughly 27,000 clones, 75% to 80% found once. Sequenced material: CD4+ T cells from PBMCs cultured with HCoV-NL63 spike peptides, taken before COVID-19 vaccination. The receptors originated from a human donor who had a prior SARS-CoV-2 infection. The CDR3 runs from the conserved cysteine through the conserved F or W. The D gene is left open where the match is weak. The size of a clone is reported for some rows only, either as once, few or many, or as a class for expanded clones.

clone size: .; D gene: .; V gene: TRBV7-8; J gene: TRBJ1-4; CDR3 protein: CASSLAWGPGEKLFF; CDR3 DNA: TGTGCCAGCAGCTTAGCGTGGGGGCCCGGTGAAAAACTGTTTTTT
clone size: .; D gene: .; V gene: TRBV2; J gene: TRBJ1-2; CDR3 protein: CASSEDRDSIGYTF; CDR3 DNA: TGTGCCAGCAGTGAGGACAGAGATTCAATCGGCTACACCTTC
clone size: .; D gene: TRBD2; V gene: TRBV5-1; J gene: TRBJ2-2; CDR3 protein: CASSLGLAAGELFF; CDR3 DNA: TGCGCCAGCAGCTTGGGACTAGCGGCCGGGGAGCTGTTTTTT
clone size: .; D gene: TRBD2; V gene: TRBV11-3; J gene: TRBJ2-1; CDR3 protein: CASSPRTSARNEQFF; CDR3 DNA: TGTGCCAGCAGCCCCAGAACTAGCGCGAGGAATGAGCAGTTCTTC
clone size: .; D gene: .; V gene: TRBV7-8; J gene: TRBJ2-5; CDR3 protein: CASSLARGAGQETQYF; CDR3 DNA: TGTGCCAGCAGCTTAGCTCGGGGGGCAGGGCAAGAGACCCAGTACTTC
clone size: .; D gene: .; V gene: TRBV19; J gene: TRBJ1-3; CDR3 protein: CASSLDAPARGNTIYF; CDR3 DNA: TGTGCCAGTAGCTTGGACGCCCCGGCACGAGGAAACACCATATATTTT
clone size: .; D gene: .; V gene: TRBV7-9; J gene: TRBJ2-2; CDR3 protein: CASSSPQTGQVAGELFF; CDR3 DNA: TGTGCCAGCAGCTCCCCCCAGACAGGTCAGGTCGCCGGGGAGCTGTTTTTT
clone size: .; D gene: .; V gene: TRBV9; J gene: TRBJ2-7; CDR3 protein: CASSGREWAEQYF; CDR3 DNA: TGTGCCAGCAGCGGACGGGAATGGGCCGAGCAGTACTTC
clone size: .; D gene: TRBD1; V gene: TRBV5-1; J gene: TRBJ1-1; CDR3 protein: CASSEQGENTEAFF; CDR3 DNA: TGCGCCAGCAGTGAACAGGGGGAGAACACTGAAGCTTTCTTT
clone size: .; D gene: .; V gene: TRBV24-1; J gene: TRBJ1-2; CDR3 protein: CATSAPGNNYGYTF; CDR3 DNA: TGTGCCACCAGTGCCCCGGGAAATAACTATGGCTACACCTTC
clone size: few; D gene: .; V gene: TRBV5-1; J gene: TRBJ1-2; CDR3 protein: CASSLLHGEDGYTF; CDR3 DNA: TGCGCCAGCAGCTTGCTTCATGGGGAAGATGGCTACACCTTC
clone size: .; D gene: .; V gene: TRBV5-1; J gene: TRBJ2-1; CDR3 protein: CASRESGDSYNEQFF; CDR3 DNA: TGCGCCAGCAGGGAGAGCGGAGACTCCTACAATGAGCAGTTCTTC
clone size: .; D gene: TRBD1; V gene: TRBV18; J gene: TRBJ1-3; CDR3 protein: CASSTAQGAGNTIYF; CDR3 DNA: TGTGCCAGCTCAACGGCCCAGGGGGCTGGAAACACCATATATTTT
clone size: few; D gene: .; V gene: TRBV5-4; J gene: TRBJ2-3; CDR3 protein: CASSFAGPSSTDTQYF; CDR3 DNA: TGTGCCAGCAGCTTTGCGGGACCGAGTTCCACAGATACGCAGTATTTT
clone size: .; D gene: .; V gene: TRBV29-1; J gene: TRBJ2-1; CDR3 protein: CSVPPGRGTLSYNEQFF; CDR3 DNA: TGCAGCGTCCCCCCAGGACGCGGAACTCTCTCCTACAATGAGCAGTTCTTC
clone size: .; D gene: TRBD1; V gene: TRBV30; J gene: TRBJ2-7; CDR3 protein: CAWSVVRQGDYEQYF; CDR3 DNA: TGTGCCTGGAGTGTGGTTCGACAGGGCGACTACGAGCAGTACTTC
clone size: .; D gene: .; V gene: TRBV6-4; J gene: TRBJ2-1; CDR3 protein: CASSLTVGPYNEQFF; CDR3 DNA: TGTGCCAGCAGTCTGACAGTTGGCCCCTACAATGAGCAGTTCTTC
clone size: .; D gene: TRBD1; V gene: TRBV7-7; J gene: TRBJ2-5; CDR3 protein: CASSLVPVGQVQETQYF; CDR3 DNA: TGTGCTAGCAGCTTAGTCCCGGTGGGACAGGTACAAGAGACCCAGTACTTC
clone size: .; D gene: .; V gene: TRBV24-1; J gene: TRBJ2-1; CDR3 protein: CATSDFTDSYNEQFF; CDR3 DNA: TGTGCCACCAGTGATTTTACCGATTCCTACAATGAGCAGTTCTTC
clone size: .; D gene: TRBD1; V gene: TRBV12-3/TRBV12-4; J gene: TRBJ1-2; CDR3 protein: CASIERQGDGYTF; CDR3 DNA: TGTGCCAGCATCGAAAGACAGGGCGATGGCTACACCTTC
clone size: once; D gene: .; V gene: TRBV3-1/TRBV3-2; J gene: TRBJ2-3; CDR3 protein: CASSQTGQKDTQYF; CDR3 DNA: TGTGCCAGCAGCCAAACCGGACAGAAAGATACGCAGTATTTT
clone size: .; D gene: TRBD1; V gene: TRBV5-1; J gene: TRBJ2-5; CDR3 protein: CASRRWTGQETQYF; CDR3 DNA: TGCGCCAGCCGACGATGGACAGGGCAAGAGACCCAGTACTTC
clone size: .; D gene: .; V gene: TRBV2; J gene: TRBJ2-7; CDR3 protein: CASSEVGTTSYEQYF; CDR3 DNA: TGTGCCAGCAGTGAAGTTGGGACCACCTCCTACGAGCAGTACTTC